Listed here are 5 T cell receptor beta chains from one sample, sequenced in a study of T cells in Graves' hyperthyroidism and ophthalmopathy. TCR beta CDR3 region amplification was performed from RNA transcripts. The primer set for the first-round RT-PCR of the TCR CDR3 was HTBI. MiXCR was run by TCRdb on the multiplex PCR reads, yielding one entry per CDR3 protein. The sample consists of 250,000 to 350,000 distinct CDR3 sequences, about 20% of them appearing once. Source material: blood. These receptors were taken from a man aged 30-40 years with Graves' ophthalmopathy.

About this clonotype: The junction departs from the called germline gene at one end, perhaps through a read error. The rearrangement joins TRBV28 to TRBJ2-7; D gene unclear. Germline CDR1 is MDHEN and CDR2 is SYDVKM. The CDR3 has 11 amino acids. The CDR3 DNA is TGTGCCAGCAGTTTAGGCTACGAGCAGTCCTTC. This codes for CASSLGYEQSF.

The CDR3 here is CASRGLAVSSYNEQFF. DNA for the CDR3: TGTGCCAGTAGGGGACTTGCGGTGAGCTCCTACAATGAGCAGTTCTTC. This chain joins TRBV19 and TRBJ2-1; a weak D match, TRBD2 (6 bases). CDR3 length: 16 residues. V was clipped by 6 bases and J by 0 bases, with 15 bases between them. Germline V gene lookup returns CDR1 LNHDA and CDR2 SQIVND (reference sequence).

The chain recombines TRBV5-4 with TRBJ2-5; maybe TRBD1 (6 bases). With 3 bases removed from V and 2 bases from J, the gap between germline ends came to 11 bases. The germline gives CDR1 SGHNT, CDR2 YYREEE (reference sequence). The CDR3 consists of 14 residues. The CDR3 bases are TGTGCCAGCAGCTGGACAGCTAGTCAAGAGACCCAGTACTTC. Translated: CASSWTASQETQYF.

Many counts were recorded for this clonotype. The chain has TRBV11-3 and TRBJ2-3; D is possibly TRBD1 (6 bases). Germline V gene lookup returns CDR1 SGHNT and CDR2 YENEEA. Trimming shortened V by 7 bases and J by 2 bases, and 16 bases separated the two germline ends. The CDR3 extends over 15 amino acids. The CDR3 sequence is CASTSQGTTTDTQYF. As DNA, the CDR3 is TGTGCCAGCACCAGCCAGGGGACGACCACAGATACGCAGTATTTT.

This clonotype has at least ten counts. J is TRBJ2-5 and V is TRBV12-3 or TRBV12-4; D might be TRBD1 (5 bases). The CDR3 is 14 amino acids. V gave up 5 bases and J gave up 5 bases, with 15 bases separating them. The CDR3 DNA follows: TGTGCCAGCAGTGTTAGTCAGGGTTTGGAGACCCAGTACTTC. Translation gives CASSVSQGLETQYF.